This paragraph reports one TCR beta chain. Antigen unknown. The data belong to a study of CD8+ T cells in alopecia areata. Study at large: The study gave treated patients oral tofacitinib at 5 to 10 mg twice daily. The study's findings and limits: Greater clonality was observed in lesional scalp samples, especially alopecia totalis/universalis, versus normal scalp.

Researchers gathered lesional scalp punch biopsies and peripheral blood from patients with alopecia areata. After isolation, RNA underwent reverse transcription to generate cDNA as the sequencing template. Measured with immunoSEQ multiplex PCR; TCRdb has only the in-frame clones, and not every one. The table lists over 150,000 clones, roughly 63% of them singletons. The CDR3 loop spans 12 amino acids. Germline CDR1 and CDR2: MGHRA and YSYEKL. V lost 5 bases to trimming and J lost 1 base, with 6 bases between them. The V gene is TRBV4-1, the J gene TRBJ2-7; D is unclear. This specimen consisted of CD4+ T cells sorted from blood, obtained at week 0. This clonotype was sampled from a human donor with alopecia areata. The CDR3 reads CASSGNSYEQYF. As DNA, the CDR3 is TGCGCCAGCAGCGGGAATTCCTACGAGCAGTACTTC.